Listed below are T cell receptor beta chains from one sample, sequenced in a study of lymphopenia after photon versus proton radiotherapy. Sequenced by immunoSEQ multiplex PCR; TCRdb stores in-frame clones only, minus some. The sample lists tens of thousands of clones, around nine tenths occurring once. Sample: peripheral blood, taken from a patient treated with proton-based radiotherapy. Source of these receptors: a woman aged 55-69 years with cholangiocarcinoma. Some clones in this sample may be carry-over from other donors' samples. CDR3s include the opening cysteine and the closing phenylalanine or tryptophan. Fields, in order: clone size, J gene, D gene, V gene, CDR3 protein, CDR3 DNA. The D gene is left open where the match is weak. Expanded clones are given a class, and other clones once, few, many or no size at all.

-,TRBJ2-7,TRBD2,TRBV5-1,CASSSRTSGGSYEQYF,TGCGCCAGCAGCTCCAGGACTAGCGGGGGCTCCTACGAGCAGTACTTC
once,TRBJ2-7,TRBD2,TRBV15,CATSRGTSGHEQYF,TGTGCCACCAGCAGGGGGACTAGCGGGCACGAGCAGTACTTC
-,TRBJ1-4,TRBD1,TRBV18,CASSPPGAGGFEKLFF,TGTGCCAGCTCACCACCGGGGGCAGGGGGCTTTGAAAAACTGTTTTTT
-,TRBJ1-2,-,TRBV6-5,CASTPRPHYGYTF,TGTGCCAGCACCCCGCGGCCGCACTATGGCTACACCTTC
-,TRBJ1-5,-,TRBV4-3,CASSQEIGQPQHF,TGCGCCAGCAGCCAAGAAATAGGTCAGCCCCAGCATTTT
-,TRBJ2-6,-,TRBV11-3,CASSTRGPGANVLTF,TGTGCCAGCAGCACCAGGGGCCCTGGGGCCAACGTCCTGACTTTC
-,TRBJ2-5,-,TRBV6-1,CASKEGPQETQYF,TGTGCCAGCAAAGAGGGGCCCCAAGAGACCCAGTACTTC
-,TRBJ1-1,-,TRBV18,CASGGNTEAFF,TGTGCCAGCGGGGGGAACACTGAAGCTTTCTTT
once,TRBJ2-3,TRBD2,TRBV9,CASSPGTSGVSDTQYF,TGTGCCAGCAGCCCCGGGACTAGCGGGGTTTCTGATACGCAGTATTTT
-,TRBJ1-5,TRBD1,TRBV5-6,CASRVRQGPPLRSNQPQHF,TGTGCCAGCAGGGTTCGACAGGGACCACCACTCCGTAGCAATCAGCCCCAGCATTTT
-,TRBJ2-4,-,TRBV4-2,CASSPSSRDTLAKNIQYF,TGTGCCAGCAGCCCCTCCTCCCGGGACACCCTAGCCAAAAACATTCAGTACTTC
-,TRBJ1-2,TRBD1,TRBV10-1,CASSPGTENYGYTF,TGCGCCAGCAGTCCCGGGACAGAAAACTATGGCTACACCTTC
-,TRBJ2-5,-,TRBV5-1,CASSPQGFETQYF,TGCGCCAGCAGCCCACAGGGATTTGAGACCCAGTACTTC
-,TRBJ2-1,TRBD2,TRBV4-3,CASSQEGLAGGFLGEQFF,TGCGCCAGCAGCCAAGAGGGACTAGCGGGAGGCTTCCTGGGTGAGCAGTTCTTC
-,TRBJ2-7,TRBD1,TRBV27,CASRTGGTGSYEQYF,TGTGCCAGCCGTACCGGTGGGACAGGGTCCTACGAGCAGTACTTC
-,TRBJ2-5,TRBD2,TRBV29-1,CSVGASGSQTQYF,TGCAGCGTTGGGGCTAGCGGGAGCCAGACCCAGTACTTC
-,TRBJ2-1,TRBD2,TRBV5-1,CASSPGLAGGKPYNEQFF,TGCGCCAGCAGCCCCGGACTAGCGGGAGGGAAACCCTACAATGAGCAGTTCTTC
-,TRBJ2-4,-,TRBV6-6,CASIKQGPKNIQYF,TGTGCCAGCATCAAGCAGGGCCCTAAAAACATTCAGTACTTC
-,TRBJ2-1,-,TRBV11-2,CASSLRQGGVNEQFF,TGTGCCAGCAGCTTACGGCAGGGGGGGGTCAATGAGCAGTTCTTC
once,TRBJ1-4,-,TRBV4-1,CASSQVGGRRVNEKLFF,TGCGCCAGCAGCCAAGTGGGGGGGCGGAGGGTAAATGAAAAACTGTTTTTT
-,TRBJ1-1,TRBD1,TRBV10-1,CASPWLQGALNTEAFF,TGCGCCAGCCCCTGGCTACAGGGGGCCCTGAACACTGAAGCTTTCTTT
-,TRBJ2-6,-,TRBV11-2,CASSLYQGTAGANVLTF,TGTGCCAGCAGCTTATATCAGGGAACCGCTGGGGCCAACGTCCTGACTTTC
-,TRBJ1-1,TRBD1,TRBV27,CASSRAGGKMNTEAFF,TGTGCCAGCAGTCGGGCAGGGGGAAAGATGAACACTGAAGCTTTCTTT
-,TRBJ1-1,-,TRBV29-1,CSVEEGTEAFF,TGCAGCGTTGAAGAGGGCACTGAAGCTTTCTTT
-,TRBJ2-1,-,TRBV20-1,CSARSWREQFF,TGCAGTGCTAGATCGTGGCGGGAGCAGTTCTTC
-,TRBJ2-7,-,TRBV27,CASRLGDRAYEQYF,TGTGCCAGCAGATTAGGTGATAGGGCCTACGAGCAGTACTTC
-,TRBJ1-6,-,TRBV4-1,CASSQGQNYNSPLHF,TGCGCCAGCAGCCAAGGGCAGAATTATAATTCACCCCTCCACTTT
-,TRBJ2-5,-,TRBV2,CASTRETQYF,TGTGCCAGCACCCGAGAGACCCAGTACTTC
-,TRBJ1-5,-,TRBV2,CASSIYQPQHF,TGTGCCAGCAGTATCTATCAGCCCCAGCATTTT
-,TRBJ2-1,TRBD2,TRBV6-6,CASSQPGTSIEQFF,TGTGCCAGCAGTCAACCCGGGACTAGCATTGAGCAGTTCTTC
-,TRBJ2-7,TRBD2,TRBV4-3,CASSLRRGAGAYEQYF,TGCGCCAGCAGCCTCCGGCGGGGGGCGGGAGCCTACGAGCAGTACTTC
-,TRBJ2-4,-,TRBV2,CASRTPSNAKNIQYF,TGTGCCAGCCGTACTCCCAGTAATGCCAAAAACATTCAGTACTTC
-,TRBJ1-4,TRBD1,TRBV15,CATSRAGGSAEKLFF,TGTGCCACCAGCAGAGCAGGGGGAAGTGCGGAAAAACTGTTTTTT
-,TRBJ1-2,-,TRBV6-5,CASSLATLPIYGYTF,TGTGCCAGCAGTCTCGCGACCCTCCCCATCTATGGCTACACCTTC
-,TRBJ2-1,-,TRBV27,CASSLGDGYNEQFF,TGTGCCAGCAGTTTGGGGGACGGCTACAATGAGCAGTTCTTC
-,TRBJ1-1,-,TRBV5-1,CASSPEDSLNTEAFF,TGCGCCAGCAGCCCAGAGGACAGTTTGAACACTGAAGCTTTCTTT
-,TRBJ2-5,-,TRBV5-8,CASSFSGKETQYF,TGTGCCAGCAGCTTTTCGGGGAAAGAGACCCAGTACTTC
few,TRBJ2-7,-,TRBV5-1,CASSLSSPGYEQYF,TGCGCCAGCAGCTTGTCCTCCCCAGGCTACGAGCAGTACTTC
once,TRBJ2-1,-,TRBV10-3,CAKAGESYNEQFF,TGTGCCAAAGCGGGCGAATCCTACAATGAGCAGTTCTTC
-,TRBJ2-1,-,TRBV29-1,CSVPAGAAGVSSYNEQFF,TGCAGCGTGCCAGCGGGTGCCGCCGGAGTGAGCTCCTACAATGAGCAGTTCTTC